Sequencing of this TCR beta chain was carried out in a study of blood T cell repertoires in COVID-19. Study summary: T cells, B-cell-depleted T cells, or PBMCs supplied cDNA or gDNA.

V was clipped by 6 bases and J by 5 bases; unmatched bases: 15. CDR1 SQVTM and CDR2 ANQGSEA come from the germline V gene. CDR3 length: 17 residues. This clone was seen once. Produced via immunoSEQ multiplex PCR; TCRdb's table is partial and in-frame only. The table shows fewer than 300,000 clones, with approximately 85% occurring only once. V and J are TRBV29-1 and TRBJ2-1; 11 bases are a match to TRBD1. Sequencing was carried out using peripheral blood. The receptor comes from a man in his fifties with active or convalescent COVID-19. CDR3 loop: CSVWTGGGGSVDNEQFF. The CDR3 coding sequence is TGCAGCGTGTGGACAGGGGGCGGCGGGAGCGTAGACAATGAGCAGTTCTTC.